These T cell receptor beta chains were read from a single sample in a study of shared clonotypes between healthy human individuals. Clones were sequenced by immunoSEQ multiplex PCR, and TCRdb holds only the in-frame ones, with some missing. The data hold around 510,000 clones, with about 96% observed a single time. The sample comprised naive CD4+ T cells sorted from blood. The source is a woman aged 25 to 39 in good health. The CDR3 runs from the conserved cysteine through the conserved F or W. The order of the fields is CDR3 DNA, CDR3 protein, V gene, clone size, D gene, J gene. D genes are given only for firm matches. The size of a clone is reported for some rows only, either as once, few or many, or as a class for expanded clones.

TGTGCCAGTAGTATAGACAGCCGAGCAACTAATGAAAAACTGTTTTTT | CASSIDSRATNEKLFF | TRBV19 | once | . | TRBJ1-4
TGTGCCAGCAGTCAAAACGGGGGGGTAGGAGAGCAGTACTTC | CASSQNGGVGEQYF | TRBV25-1 | . | TRBD2 | TRBJ2-7
TGTGCCAGCAGTGAAGGCGCAAGGGACTCAGAAGCTTTCTTT | CASSEGARDSEAFF | TRBV25-1 | . | . | TRBJ1-1
TGTGCCAGCAGCGTCGGGACAGAGACCTATGGCTACACCTTC | CASSVGTETYGYTF | TRBV9 | . | TRBD1 | TRBJ1-2
TGTGCCAGCAGTTCGAGCTCCTATAATTCACCCCTCCACTTT | CASSSSSYNSPLHF | TRBV25-1 | . | . | TRBJ1-6
TGTGCCAGCAGCCAACCTGGTCCAGCGGGAGCCTACGAGCAGTACTTC | CASSQPGPAGAYEQYF | TRBV7-9 | . | TRBD2 | TRBJ2-7
TGCGCCAGCAGCCAAGGAGCGGGGCGGTTTTACGAGCAGTACTTC | CASSQGAGRFYEQYF | TRBV4-1 | . | TRBD2 | TRBJ2-7
TGTGCCAGCAGCTCCCGGGACAGGGGGGCCGGGGTGGGCAATCAGCCCCAGCATTTT | CASSSRDRGAGVGNQPQHF | TRBV7-9 | . | TRBD1 | TRBJ1-5
TGTGCCAGCAGCTCCACTTCCCGGAACAATCAGCCCCAGCATTTT | CASSSTSRNNQPQHF | TRBV7-2 | . | . | TRBJ1-5
TGTGCCAGCAGTGTGGGGGTTCTTGCTGGCTACACCTTC | CASSVGVLAGYTF | TRBV6-1 | . | . | TRBJ1-2
TGCGCCAGCAGCACCCCGGGACTAGCGGGAGGGCCAGGTTTCTTC | CASSTPGLAGGPGFF | TRBV5-1 | . | TRBD2 | TRBJ2-1
TGTGCCAGCAGCGTATCTAGCGGGAGTTGGACTGAGCAGTTCTTC | CASSVSSGSWTEQFF | TRBV7-2 | . | TRBD2 | TRBJ2-1
TGTGCCAGCAGTACCATTATAGCGGCCGCCTACGAGCAGTACTTC | CASSTIIAAAYEQYF | TRBV2 | . | . | TRBJ2-7
TGTGCCAGCAGTGAACTGGTGGGAAGAGAGACCCAGTACTTC | CASSELVGRETQYF | TRBV2 | . | . | TRBJ2-5
TGCGCCAGCAGCTATGCGGACGGGGACATTCAGTACTTC | CASSYADGDIQYF | TRBV5-1 | . | . | TRBJ2-4
TGTGCCAGCTCACCAAATGGAGGGAACACTGAAGCTTTCTTT | CASSPNGGNTEAFF | TRBV18 | . | . | TRBJ1-1
TGTGCCAGCAGTGGGGCCTGGGGTGGCTACACCTTC | CASSGAWGGYTF | TRBV28 | . | . | TRBJ1-2
TGTGCCTGGAGTGTAAAGGGGCCGAACACTGAAGCTTTCTTT | CAWSVKGPNTEAFF | TRBV30 | . | . | TRBJ1-1
TGTGCCAGCTCCGGGGGGGGAGCGAACACCGGGGAGCTGTTTTTT | CASSGGGANTGELFF | TRBV2 | . | TRBD2 | TRBJ2-2
TGTGCCAGCAGGAGGGGATTTTACAATGAGCAGTTCTTC | CASRRGFYNEQFF | TRBV2 | . | . | TRBJ2-1
TGTGCCAGCAGCTTACAGGGGGCCTACGAGCAGTACTTC | CASSLQGAYEQYF | TRBV5-5 | . | TRBD1 | TRBJ2-7
TGTGCCAGCAGTGCCCCAGGGGAGCCCAACTATGGCTACACCTTC | CASSAPGEPNYGYTF | TRBV7-9 | . | . | TRBJ1-2